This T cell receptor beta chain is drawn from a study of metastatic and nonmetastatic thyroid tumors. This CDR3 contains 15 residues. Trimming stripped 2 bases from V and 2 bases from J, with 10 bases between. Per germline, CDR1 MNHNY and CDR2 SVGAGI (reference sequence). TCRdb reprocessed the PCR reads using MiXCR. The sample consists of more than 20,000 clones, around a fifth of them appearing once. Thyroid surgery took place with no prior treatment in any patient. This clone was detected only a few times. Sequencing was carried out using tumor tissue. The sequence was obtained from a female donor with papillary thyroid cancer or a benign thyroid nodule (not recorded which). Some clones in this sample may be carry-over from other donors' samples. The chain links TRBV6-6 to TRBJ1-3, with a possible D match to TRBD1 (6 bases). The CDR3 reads CASSYADRAGNTIYF. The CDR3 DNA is TGTGCCAGCAGTTACGCGGACAGAGCTGGAAACACCATATATTTT.